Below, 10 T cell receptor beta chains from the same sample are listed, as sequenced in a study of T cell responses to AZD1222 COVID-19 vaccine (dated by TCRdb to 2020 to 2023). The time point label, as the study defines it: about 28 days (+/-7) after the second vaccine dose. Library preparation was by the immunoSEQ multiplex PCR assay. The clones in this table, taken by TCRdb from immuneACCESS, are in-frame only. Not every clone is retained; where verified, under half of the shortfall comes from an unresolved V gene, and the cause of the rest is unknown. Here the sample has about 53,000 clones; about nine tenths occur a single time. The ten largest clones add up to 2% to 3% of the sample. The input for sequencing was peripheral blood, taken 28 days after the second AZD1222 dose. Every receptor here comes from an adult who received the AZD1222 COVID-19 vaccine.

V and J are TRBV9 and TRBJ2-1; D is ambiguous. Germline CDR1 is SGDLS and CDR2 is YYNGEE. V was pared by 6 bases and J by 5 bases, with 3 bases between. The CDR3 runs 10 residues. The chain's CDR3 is CASIHNEQFF. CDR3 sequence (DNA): TGTGCCAGCATACACAATGAGCAGTTCTTC.

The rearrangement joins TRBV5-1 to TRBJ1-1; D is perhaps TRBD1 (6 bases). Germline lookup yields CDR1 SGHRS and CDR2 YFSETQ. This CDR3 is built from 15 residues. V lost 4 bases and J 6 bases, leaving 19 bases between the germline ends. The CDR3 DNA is TGCGCCAGCAGCCCTACAGGGCTGATAGGGGCTGAAGCTTTCTTT. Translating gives CASSPTGLIGAEAFF.

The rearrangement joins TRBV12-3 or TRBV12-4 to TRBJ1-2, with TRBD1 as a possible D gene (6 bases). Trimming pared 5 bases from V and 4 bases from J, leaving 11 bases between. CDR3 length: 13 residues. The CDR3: CASSIGTSYGYTF. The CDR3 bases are TGTGCCAGCAGTATCGGGACAAGCTATGGCTACACCTTC.

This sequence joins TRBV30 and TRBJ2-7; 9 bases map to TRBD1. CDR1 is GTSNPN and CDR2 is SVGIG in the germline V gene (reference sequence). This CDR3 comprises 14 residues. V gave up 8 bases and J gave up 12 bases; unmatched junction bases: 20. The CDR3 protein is CAGTGIIGSVRPYF. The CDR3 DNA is TGTGCCGGGACAGGGATCATAGGGAGTGTCCGTCCGTACTTC.

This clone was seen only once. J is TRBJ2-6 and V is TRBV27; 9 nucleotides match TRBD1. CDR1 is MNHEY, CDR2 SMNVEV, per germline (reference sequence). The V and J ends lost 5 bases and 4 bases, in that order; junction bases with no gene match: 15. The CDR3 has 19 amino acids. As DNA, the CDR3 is TGTGCCAGCAGTGGCCTTAAGGGACAGGGTCTTTCCGGGGCCAACGTCCTGACTTTC. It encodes CASSGLKGQGLSGANVLTF.

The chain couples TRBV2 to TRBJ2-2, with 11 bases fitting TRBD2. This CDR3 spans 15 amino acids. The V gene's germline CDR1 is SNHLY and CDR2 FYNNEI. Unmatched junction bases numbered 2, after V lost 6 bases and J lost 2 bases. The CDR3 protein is CASRLAGVNTGELFF. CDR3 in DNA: TGTGCCAGCAGACTAGCGGGAGTTAACACCGGGGAGCTGTTTTTT.

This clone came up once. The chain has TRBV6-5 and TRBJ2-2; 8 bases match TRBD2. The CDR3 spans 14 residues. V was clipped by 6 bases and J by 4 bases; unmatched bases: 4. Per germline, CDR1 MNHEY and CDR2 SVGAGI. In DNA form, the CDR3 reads TGTGCCAGCAGAAAGCGGGAGCCCACCGGGGAGCTGTTTTTT. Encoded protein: CASRKREPTGELFF.

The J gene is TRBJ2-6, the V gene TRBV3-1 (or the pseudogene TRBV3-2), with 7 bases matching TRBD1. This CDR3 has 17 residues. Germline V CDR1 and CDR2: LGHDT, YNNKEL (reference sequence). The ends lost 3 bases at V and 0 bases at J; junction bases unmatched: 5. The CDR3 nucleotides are TGTGCCAGCAGCCACCGGGACAGAGGCTCTGGGGCCAACGTCCTGACTTTC. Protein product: CASSHRDRGSGANVLTF.

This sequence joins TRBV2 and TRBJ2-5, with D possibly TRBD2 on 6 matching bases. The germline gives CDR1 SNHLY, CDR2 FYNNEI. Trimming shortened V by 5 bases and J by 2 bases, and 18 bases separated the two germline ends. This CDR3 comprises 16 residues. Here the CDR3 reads CASSPRQQEGQETQYF. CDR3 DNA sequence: TGTGCCAGCAGTCCCCGCCAGCAGGAGGGGCAAGAGACCCAGTACTTC.

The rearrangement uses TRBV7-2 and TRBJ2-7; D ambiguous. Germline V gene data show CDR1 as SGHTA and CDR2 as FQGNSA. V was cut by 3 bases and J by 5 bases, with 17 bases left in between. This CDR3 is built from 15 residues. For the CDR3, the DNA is TGTGCCAGCAGCTTTTTGGGCAGGACCCTGGACGAGCAGTACTTC. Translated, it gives CASSFLGRTLDEQYF.